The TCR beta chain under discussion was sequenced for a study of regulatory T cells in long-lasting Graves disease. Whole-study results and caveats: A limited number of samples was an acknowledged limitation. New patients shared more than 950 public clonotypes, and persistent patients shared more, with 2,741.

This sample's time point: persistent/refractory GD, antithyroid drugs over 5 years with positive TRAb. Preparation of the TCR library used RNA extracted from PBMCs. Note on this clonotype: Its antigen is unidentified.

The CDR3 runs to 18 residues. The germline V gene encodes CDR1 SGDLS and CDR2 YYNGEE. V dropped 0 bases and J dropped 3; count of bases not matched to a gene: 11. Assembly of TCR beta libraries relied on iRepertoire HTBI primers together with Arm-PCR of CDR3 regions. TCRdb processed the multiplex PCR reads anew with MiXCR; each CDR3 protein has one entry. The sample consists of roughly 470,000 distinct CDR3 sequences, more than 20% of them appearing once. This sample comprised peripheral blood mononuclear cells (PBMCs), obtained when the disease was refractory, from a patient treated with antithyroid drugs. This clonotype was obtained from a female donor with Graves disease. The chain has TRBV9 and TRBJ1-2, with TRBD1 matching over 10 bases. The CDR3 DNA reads TGTGCCAGCAGCGTAGGGAGACAGGGGGCATCTTTCGACTATGGCTACACCTTC. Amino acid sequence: CASSVGRQGASFDYGYTF.